This is a list of T cell receptor beta chains from one sample in a study of blood T cell repertoires in COVID-19. Clones were sequenced by immunoSEQ multiplex PCR, and TCRdb holds only the in-frame ones, with some missing. This table holds roughly 240,000 clones, 70% to 90% found once. The sample was PBMCs or T cells enriched from blood (not recorded which). The origin of the receptors is a woman between 45 and 65 years old with acute COVID-19. Each CDR3 is given with its conserved first and last residue. A D gene is named only where the DNA matches it firmly. Clone size is given for some rows only: seen once, a few or many times, or a class if the clone is expanded.

clone_size: .; d_call: .; v_call: TRBV7-2; j_call: TRBJ2-7; cdr3_length: 15; cdr3_nt: TGTGCCAGCAGCTTAGACCCCCGTAGCTCCTACGAGCAGTACTTC; cdr3_aa: CASSLDPRSSYEQYF
clone_size: .; d_call: .; v_call: TRBV6-5; j_call: TRBJ1-4; cdr3_length: 13; cdr3_nt: TGTGCCAGCAAATTACAGGGCGGGGAAAAACTGTTTTTT; cdr3_aa: CASKLQGGEKLFF
clone_size: .; d_call: TRBD1; v_call: TRBV5-1; j_call: TRBJ1-1; cdr3_length: 15; cdr3_nt: TGCGCCAGCAGCTGGGGGACAGGGGTGAAGACTGAAGCTTTCTTT; cdr3_aa: CASSWGTGVKTEAFF
clone_size: .; d_call: TRBD1; v_call: TRBV7-3; j_call: TRBJ2-6; cdr3_length: 17; cdr3_nt: TGTGCCAGCAGCTGGACAGGGCCAAGCTCTGGGGCCAACGTCCTGACTTTC; cdr3_aa: CASSWTGPSSGANVLTF
clone_size: .; d_call: .; v_call: TRBV6-5; j_call: TRBJ2-5; cdr3_length: 14; cdr3_nt: TGTGCCAGCAGTTACTCATCCGGGAGAGAGACCCAGTACTTC; cdr3_aa: CASSYSSGRETQYF
clone_size: .; d_call: .; v_call: TRBV9; j_call: TRBJ1-2; cdr3_length: 18; cdr3_nt: TGTGCCAGCAGCCCCACCCCAGACAGGATTAGGGTTGACTATGGCTACACCTTC; cdr3_aa: CASSPTPDRIRVDYGYTF
clone_size: .; d_call: .; v_call: TRBV3-1/TRBV3-2; j_call: TRBJ2-3; cdr3_length: 17; cdr3_nt: TGTGCCAGCAGCCAAGATCACGCGGGCTTATTAACAGATACGCAGTATTTT; cdr3_aa: CASSQDHAGLLTDTQYF
clone_size: .; d_call: .; v_call: TRBV6-1; j_call: TRBJ1-3; cdr3_length: 15; cdr3_nt: TGTGCCAGCAGTGAACTAGGGGCGCGAGGAAACACCATATATTTT; cdr3_aa: CASSELGARGNTIYF
clone_size: .; d_call: TRBD1; v_call: TRBV6-1; j_call: TRBJ2-5; cdr3_length: 16; cdr3_nt: TGTGCCAGCAGTGGCGACAGCCCAAGGGGGCGGGAGACCCAGTACTTC; cdr3_aa: CASSGDSPRGRETQYF
clone_size: .; d_call: .; v_call: TRBV3-1/TRBV3-2; j_call: TRBJ2-2; cdr3_length: 14; cdr3_nt: TGTGCCAGCAGCCAAGATGGGCGTAGCGGGGAGCTGTTTTTT; cdr3_aa: CASSQDGRSGELFF
clone_size: .; d_call: .; v_call: TRBV7-9; j_call: TRBJ1-5; cdr3_length: 14; cdr3_nt: TGTGCCAGCAGCTTAGGGGAGTACGATCAGCCCCAGCATTTT; cdr3_aa: CASSLGEYDQPQHF
clone_size: .; d_call: TRBD1; v_call: TRBV9; j_call: TRBJ1-2; cdr3_length: 14; cdr3_nt: TGTGCCAGCAGCCCCCAGACAGGGAACTATGGCTACACCTTC; cdr3_aa: CASSPQTGNYGYTF
clone_size: .; d_call: .; v_call: TRBV4-2; j_call: TRBJ2-1; cdr3_length: 13; cdr3_nt: TGTGCCAGCAGCCTCAAACAGGGTAATGAGCAGTTCTTC; cdr3_aa: CASSLKQGNEQFF
clone_size: .; d_call: TRBD2; v_call: TRBV9; j_call: TRBJ2-4; cdr3_length: 15; cdr3_nt: TGTGCCAGCAGCGAGGGACTACCGGCCAAAAACATTCAGTACTTC; cdr3_aa: CASSEGLPAKNIQYF
clone_size: .; d_call: TRBD2; v_call: TRBV4-2; j_call: TRBJ2-7; cdr3_length: 16; cdr3_nt: TGTGCCAGCAGCCAAGAGTCCACTAGCGGACTCTACGAGCAGTACTTC; cdr3_aa: CASSQESTSGLYEQYF
clone_size: .; d_call: TRBD2; v_call: TRBV19; j_call: TRBJ2-1; cdr3_length: 14; cdr3_nt: TGTGCCAGTAGTAGAGCGGGGGGGACCAATGAGCAGTTCTTC; cdr3_aa: CASSRAGGTNEQFF
clone_size: .; d_call: TRBD1; v_call: TRBV11-2; j_call: TRBJ1-2; cdr3_length: 14; cdr3_nt: TGTGCCAGCAGCCCGGACAGGGTGAGCTATGGCTACACCTTC; cdr3_aa: CASSPDRVSYGYTF
clone_size: few; d_call: TRBD2; v_call: TRBV6-2/TRBV6-3; j_call: TRBJ2-5; cdr3_length: 15; cdr3_nt: TGTGCCAGCAGTTACGGGCGGGGGAACAGAGAGACCCAGTACTTC; cdr3_aa: CASSYGRGNRETQYF
clone_size: .; d_call: .; v_call: TRBV5-4; j_call: TRBJ2-5; cdr3_length: 13; cdr3_nt: TGTGCCAGCAGCTTGCCACTGGAAGAGACCCAGTACTTC; cdr3_aa: CASSLPLEETQYF
clone_size: .; d_call: TRBD1; v_call: TRBV7-9; j_call: TRBJ1-1; cdr3_length: 15; cdr3_nt: TGTGCCAGCAGCCCCACCGGGACAGGGGTCACTGAAGCTTTCTTT; cdr3_aa: CASSPTGTGVTEAFF
clone_size: .; d_call: .; v_call: TRBV7-3; j_call: TRBJ1-1; cdr3_length: 15; cdr3_nt: TGTGCCAGCAGCTTACTTGGCGGGGTCGGCACTGAAGCTTTCTTT; cdr3_aa: CASSLLGGVGTEAFF
clone_size: .; d_call: TRBD2; v_call: TRBV3-1/TRBV3-2; j_call: TRBJ2-1; cdr3_length: 15; cdr3_nt: TGTGCCAGCAGTCCCACGGGACTAGCGGGGGGTGAGCAGTTCTTC; cdr3_aa: CASSPTGLAGGEQFF
clone_size: .; d_call: .; v_call: TRBV9; j_call: TRBJ1-1; cdr3_length: 15; cdr3_nt: TGTGCCAGCAGCGTAGAGCCACAGGGCGTCACTGAAGCTTTCTTT; cdr3_aa: CASSVEPQGVTEAFF
clone_size: .; d_call: .; v_call: TRBV6-5; j_call: TRBJ2-1; cdr3_length: 15; cdr3_nt: TGTGCCAGCACCCCCGGGGGGCTACTATACAATGAGCAGTTCTTC; cdr3_aa: CASTPGGLLYNEQFF
clone_size: .; d_call: .; v_call: TRBV9; j_call: TRBJ1-1; cdr3_length: 14; cdr3_nt: TGTGCCAGCAGCGTAACTTCGGGGAACACTGAAGCTTTCTTT; cdr3_aa: CASSVTSGNTEAFF
clone_size: .; d_call: TRBD1; v_call: TRBV30; j_call: TRBJ1-5; cdr3_length: 16; cdr3_nt: TGTGCCTGGAGTTCGAACAGGGGCCCGACGATCCAGCCCCAGCATTTT; cdr3_aa: CAWSSNRGPTIQPQHF
clone_size: .; d_call: .; v_call: TRBV13; j_call: TRBJ1-4; cdr3_length: 15; cdr3_nt: TGTGCCAGCAGCCCCTCGGGGGGCTCTAATGAAAAACTGTTTTTT; cdr3_aa: CASSPSGGSNEKLFF
clone_size: .; d_call: .; v_call: TRBV5-4; j_call: TRBJ1-2; cdr3_length: 13; cdr3_nt: TGTGCCAGCAGCTTGAGGAGGAACTATGGCTACACCTTC; cdr3_aa: CASSLRRNYGYTF
clone_size: .; d_call: .; v_call: TRBV7-2; j_call: TRBJ1-5; cdr3_length: 15; cdr3_nt: TGTGCCAGCAGCTTACCGGGGGGTAGAGGTCAGCCCCAGCATTTT; cdr3_aa: CASSLPGGRGQPQHF
clone_size: .; d_call: TRBD1; v_call: TRBV11-2; j_call: TRBJ2-7; cdr3_length: 14; cdr3_nt: TGTGCCAGCAGCCTAGGGGGACAGATCTACGAGCAGTACTTC; cdr3_aa: CASSLGGQIYEQYF
clone_size: .; d_call: .; v_call: TRBV10-1; j_call: TRBJ1-2; cdr3_length: 11; cdr3_nt: TGCGCCAGCAGCACTAACTATGGCTACACCTTC; cdr3_aa: CASSTNYGYTF
clone_size: .; d_call: TRBD1; v_call: TRBV7-9; j_call: TRBJ1-1; cdr3_length: 14; cdr3_nt: TGTGCCAGCACCTCGGGACAGGGTGTGGCTGAAGCTTTCTTT; cdr3_aa: CASTSGQGVAEAFF
clone_size: .; d_call: .; v_call: TRBV5-1; j_call: TRBJ1-2; cdr3_length: 13; cdr3_nt: TGCGCCAGCAGCTTGGACGGGACACGAGGCTACACCTTC; cdr3_aa: CASSLDGTRGYTF
clone_size: .; d_call: .; v_call: TRBV2; j_call: TRBJ2-5; cdr3_length: 13; cdr3_nt: TGTGCCAGCGTCTCGAGAACCATAGAGACCCAGTACTTC; cdr3_aa: CASVSRTIETQYF
clone_size: .; d_call: .; v_call: TRBV3-1/TRBV3-2; j_call: TRBJ1-6; cdr3_length: 15; cdr3_nt: TGTGCCAGCAGCCCTGGGGCAGGAATTAATTCACCCCTCCACTTT; cdr3_aa: CASSPGAGINSPLHF
clone_size: few; d_call: TRBD2; v_call: TRBV11-2; j_call: TRBJ2-1; cdr3_length: 15; cdr3_nt: TGTGCCAGCAGCCTTGGACTAGCTGAGTACAATGAGCAGTTCTTC; cdr3_aa: CASSLGLAEYNEQFF
clone_size: .; d_call: TRBD1; v_call: TRBV6-5; j_call: TRBJ1-6; cdr3_length: 13; cdr3_nt: TGTGCCAGTTCAGGGGACAGGGCTTCACCCCTCCACTTT; cdr3_aa: CASSGDRASPLHF
clone_size: .; d_call: TRBD1; v_call: TRBV11-2; j_call: TRBJ2-7; cdr3_length: 15; cdr3_nt: TGTGCCAGCAGCCCTGGGACAGAAAGCTCCTACGAGCAGTACTTC; cdr3_aa: CASSPGTESSYEQYF
clone_size: .; d_call: TRBD2; v_call: TRBV7-6; j_call: TRBJ2-1; cdr3_length: 15; cdr3_nt: TGTGCCAGCAGCTTAGGGGGTAGCGGGTCGGCCGAGCAGTTCTTC; cdr3_aa: CASSLGGSGSAEQFF
clone_size: .; d_call: .; v_call: TRBV6-1; j_call: TRBJ2-7; cdr3_length: 16; cdr3_nt: TGTGCCAGCAGTGAAGCGCAGGGGAGATCCCGGCACGAGCAGTACTTC; cdr3_aa: CASSEAQGRSRHEQYF
clone_size: .; d_call: TRBD1; v_call: TRBV5-4; j_call: TRBJ2-7; cdr3_length: 15; cdr3_nt: TGTGCCAGCAGCTGGGCAGGGACAGGGGGCCGGGAGCAGTACTTC; cdr3_aa: CASSWAGTGGREQYF
clone_size: .; d_call: .; v_call: TRBV6-2/TRBV6-3; j_call: TRBJ2-1; cdr3_length: 18; cdr3_nt: TGTGCCAGCAGTTACTCGCAGGAGGCAGACCTCTCCTACAATGAGCAGTTCTTC; cdr3_aa: CASSYSQEADLSYNEQFF
clone_size: .; d_call: TRBD1; v_call: TRBV5-1; j_call: TRBJ2-7; cdr3_length: 16; cdr3_nt: TGCGCCAGCAGCCCCGGGGACAGGGGAGGATCAGGCGAGCAGTACTTC; cdr3_aa: CASSPGDRGGSGEQYF
clone_size: .; d_call: TRBD1; v_call: TRBV9; j_call: TRBJ2-2; cdr3_length: 15; cdr3_nt: TGTGCCAGCAGCGGACAGGGCCTGAACACCGGGGAGCTGTTTTTT; cdr3_aa: CASSGQGLNTGELFF
clone_size: .; d_call: TRBD1; v_call: TRBV2; j_call: TRBJ2-1; cdr3_length: 16; cdr3_nt: TGTGCCAGCAGGGCAGGGGGCGCGGCTTCCTACAATGAGCAGTTCTTC; cdr3_aa: CASRAGGAASYNEQFF
clone_size: .; d_call: TRBD2; v_call: TRBV7-2; j_call: TRBJ2-1; cdr3_length: 15; cdr3_nt: TGTGCCAGCAGCATCACTAGCGGGCCGAACAATGAGCAGTTCTTC; cdr3_aa: CASSITSGPNNEQFF
clone_size: .; d_call: TRBD1; v_call: TRBV18; j_call: TRBJ1-4; cdr3_length: 14; cdr3_nt: TGTGCCAGCTCCTCCAGGGACAGGGGTGAAAAACTGTTTTTT; cdr3_aa: CASSSRDRGEKLFF
clone_size: .; d_call: .; v_call: TRBV30; j_call: TRBJ1-1; cdr3_length: 14; cdr3_nt: TGTGCCTGGAGTGTAAGAGGCTCGAACACTGAAGCTTTCTTT; cdr3_aa: CAWSVRGSNTEAFF
clone_size: .; d_call: TRBD1; v_call: TRBV4-2; j_call: TRBJ1-4; cdr3_length: 17; cdr3_nt: TGTGCCAGCAGCCATTACTACAGGGGTGTAACTAATGAAAAACTGTTTTTT; cdr3_aa: CASSHYYRGVTNEKLFF
clone_size: .; d_call: .; v_call: TRBV18; j_call: TRBJ2-7; cdr3_length: 14; cdr3_nt: TGTGCCAGCTCACCACCAGGGGCGGTGGCCGAGCAGTACTTC; cdr3_aa: CASSPPGAVAEQYF
clone_size: .; d_call: .; v_call: TRBV12-5; j_call: TRBJ1-5; cdr3_length: 12; cdr3_nt: TGTGCCCGAGGGGAGGGCAATCAGCCCCAGCATTTT; cdr3_aa: CARGEGNQPQHF
clone_size: .; d_call: .; v_call: TRBV12-5; j_call: TRBJ1-1; cdr3_length: 13; cdr3_nt: TGTGCTAGTGGTTTGGGCTATGGCACTGAAGCTTTCTTT; cdr3_aa: CASGLGYGTEAFF
clone_size: .; d_call: TRBD1; v_call: TRBV15; j_call: TRBJ1-2; cdr3_length: 16; cdr3_nt: TGTGCCACCAGCGCCCGACAGGGGGCGCTGGCCTATGGCTACACCTTC; cdr3_aa: CATSARQGALAYGYTF